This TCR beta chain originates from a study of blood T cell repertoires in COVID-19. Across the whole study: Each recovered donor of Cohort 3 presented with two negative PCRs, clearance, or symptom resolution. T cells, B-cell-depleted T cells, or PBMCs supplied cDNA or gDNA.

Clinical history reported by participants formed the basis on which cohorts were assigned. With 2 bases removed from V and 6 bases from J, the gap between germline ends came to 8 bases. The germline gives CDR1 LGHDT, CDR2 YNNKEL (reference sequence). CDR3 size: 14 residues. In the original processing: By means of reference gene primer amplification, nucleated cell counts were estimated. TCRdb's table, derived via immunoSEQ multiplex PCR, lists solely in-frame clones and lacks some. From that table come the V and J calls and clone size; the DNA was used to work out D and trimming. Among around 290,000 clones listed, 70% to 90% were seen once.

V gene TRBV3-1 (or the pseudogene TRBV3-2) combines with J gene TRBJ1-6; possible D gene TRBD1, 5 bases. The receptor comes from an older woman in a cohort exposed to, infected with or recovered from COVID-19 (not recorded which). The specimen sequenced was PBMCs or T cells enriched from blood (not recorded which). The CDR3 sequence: CASSQRGGNSPLHF. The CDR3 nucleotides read TGTGCCAGCAGCCAAAGGGGAGGTAATTCACCCCTCCACTTT.